This T cell receptor beta chain was found in a study of T cell changes during pregnancy in multiple sclerosis. Only in-frame clones appear in the TCRdb table, and some are missing; sequencing was by immunoSEQ multiplex PCR. Of about 40,000 clones listed, over 75% are singletons. This clone is termed large. The material sequenced was CD8+ T cells from peripheral blood mononuclear cells, taken before pregnancy. The TCR comes from a female donor with multiple sclerosis, enrolled in a pregnancy study.

CDR3 loop: CASSQSSGYSNQPQHF. The CDR3 nucleotides are TGTGCCAGTAGTCAATCGTCGGGTTATAGCAATCAGCCCCAGCATTTT. The chain carries TRBV19 and TRBJ1-5, with D unclear. CDR1 is LNHDA and CDR2 is SQIVND in the germline V gene (reference sequence). This CDR3 has 16 amino acids. Trimming stripped 5 bases from V and 0 bases from J, with 14 bases between.